The 24 T cell receptor beta chains in this list originate from one sample, sequenced in a study of OX40 agonist ivuxolimab in advanced cancers. This table comes from immunoSEQ multiplex PCR, and its TCRdb copy is limited to in-frame clones, with some not included. The sample yields more than 55,000 clones, 70% to 90% seen once. This material consisted of CD4+ or CD8+ T cells sorted from blood, taken in a trial of the OX40 agonist ivuxolimab. Receptors originate from an adult with an advanced solid tumor such as melanoma, head and neck, liver or kidney cancer.

This chain connects TRBV11-2 to TRBJ2-7; weak D call: TRBD2 (5 bases). The length of the CDR3 is 13 residues. V was cut by 5 bases and J by 7 bases, with 15 bases left in between. Germline CDR1 is SGHAT and CDR2 is FQNNGV. The CDR3 DNA follows: TGTGCCAGCAGCACGAATGGAGGCGGGGAGCAGTACTTC. Translated: CASSTNGGGEQYF.

The chain couples TRBV6-5 to TRBJ2-5; possible D gene TRBD1, 5 bases. The ends were cut back, 6 bases at V and 5 bases at J, with 19 bases in the middle. The CDR3 has 15 amino acids. The germline CDR1 and CDR2 sequences are MNHEY and SVGAGI. The chain's CDR3 is CASSKGDSFGETQYF. The CDR3 DNA follows: TGTGCCAGCAGCAAAGGTGACAGCTTTGGGGAGACCCAGTACTTC.

This chain joins TRBV7-3 and TRBJ1-1; 7 bases are a match to TRBD1. CDR1 and CDR2 from the germline V gene are SGHTA and FQGTGA. The junction had 0 bases not matched to a gene; V was cut back by 2 bases and J by 3 bases. This CDR3 contains 13 residues. The CDR3 DNA reads TGTGCCAGCAGCTTAGGGACAGACACTGAAGCTTTCTTT. This translates into CASSLGTDTEAFF. Full variable domain (missing parts from reference TRBV7-3 and TRBJ1-1): GAGVSQTPSNKVTEKGKYVELRCDPISGHTALYWYRQSLGQGPEFLIYFQGTGAADDSGLPNDRFFAVRPEGSVSTLKIQRTERGDSAVYLCASSLGTDTEAFFGQGTRLTVV.

The V and J genes are TRBV6-5 and TRBJ2-2, with a tentative D call TRBD1 (5 bases). The germline CDR1 and CDR2 sequences are MNHEY and SVGAGI. V lost 6 bases to trimming and J lost 1 base, with 9 bases between them. The CDR3 contains 14 residues. The DNA of the CDR3 is TGTGCCAGCAGCTTCAGGGAGAACACCGGGGAGCTGTTTTTT. This translates into CASSFRENTGELFF.

The rearrangement joins TRBV9 to TRBJ1-1, with D unresolved. From germline, CDR1 is SGDLS and CDR2 YYNGEE. Trimming took off 4 bases at V and 1 base at J, with 11 bases between the two ends. The CDR3 length is 14 residues. The CDR3 sequence: CASSPRTGNTEAFF. DNA of the CDR3: TGTGCCAGCAGCCCTCGGACGGGGAACACTGAAGCTTTCTTT.

The rearrangement uses TRBV7-2 and TRBJ2-7; D gene uncertain. CDR1 SGHTA and CDR2 FQGNSA come from the germline V gene. V lost 5 bases and J 2 bases, leaving 16 bases between the germline ends. The CDR3 contains 15 residues. The CDR3 DNA is TGTGCCAGCAGCCCATGGGCGGAAAACGCCTACGAGCAGTACTTC. Protein product: CASSPWAENAYEQYF. The variable domain in full, completed from reference TRBV7-2 and TRBJ2-7, reads GAGVSQSPSNKVTEKGKDVELRCDPISGHTALYWYRQSLGQGLEFLIYFQGNSAPDKSGLPSDRFSAERTGGSVSTLTIQRTQQEDSAVYLCASSPWAENAYEQYFGPGTRLTVT.

The rearrangement links TRBV28 to TRBJ2-7, with unresolved D. The CDR3 totals 13 residues. Germline lookup yields CDR1 MDHEN and CDR2 SYDVKM. Trimming took off 8 bases at V and 3 bases at J, with 14 bases between the two ends. The DNA of the CDR3 is TGTGCCAGCGTCAGCCGGCAGTACTACGAGCAGTACTTC. Encoded protein: CASVSRQYYEQYF.

This chain links TRBV10-2 with TRBJ2-1; the D gene is possibly TRBD2 (6 bases). This CDR3 contains 14 residues. Germline loops: CDR1 WSHSY, CDR2 SAAADI. Between the trimmed V and J ends, which lost 3 bases and 6 bases, there was a span of 12 bases. CDR3 loop: CASSELGGVNEQFF. CDR3 bases: TGCGCCAGCAGTGAATTGGGGGGAGTCAATGAGCAGTTCTTC.

This rearrangement joins TRBV28 to TRBJ2-3, with D possibly matching TRBD2 (5 bases). This CDR3 has 12 amino acids. CDR1 and CDR2 from the germline V gene are MDHEN and SYDVKM. The V end was cut by 6 bases, the J end by 14 bases, with 18 bases between. The DNA for the CDR3 is TGTGCCAGCAGCCTTGGACGGGCCGCGGGGTATTTT. Protein: CASSLGRAAGYF.

This chain links TRBV9 with TRBJ1-2, with D possibly matching TRBD1 (6 bases). The CDR3 has 16 amino acids. Germline loops: CDR1 SGDLS, CDR2 YYNGEE. Trimming removed 3 bases at V and 5 bases at J, with 20 bases between. DNA for the CDR3: TGTGCCAGCAGCGCGAGGAGTGGTGGGGACATATATGGCTACACCTTC. This translates into CASSARSGGDIYGYTF.

The chain couples TRBV7-9 to TRBJ2-1; D is perhaps TRBD2 (7 bases). In germline, CDR1 is SEHNR, CDR2 FQNEAQ (reference sequence). V lost 3 bases and J lost 0, with 12 bases in between. The CDR3 loop spans 16 amino acids. CDR3 bases: TGTGCCAGCAGCTTCCTAAGGGGGGGCTCCTACAATGAGCAGTTCTTC. Residues: CASSFLRGGSYNEQFF.

This chain joins TRBV4-2 and TRBJ2-7; 10 bases are a match to TRBD2. With 0 bases clipped from V and 6 bases from J, the junction kept 11 bases outside the gene matches. Germline-derived CDR1 and CDR2 are LGHNA and YNFKEQ. CDR3 size: 17 residues. The CDR3 DNA reads TGTGCCAGCAGCCAAGATGTAGGACTAGCGGTCAGAGGCGAGCAGTACTTC. Its translation is CASSQDVGLAVRGEQYF.

The chain employs TRBV7-2 and TRBJ2-7; D is unclear. The CDR3 has 16 residues. Germline lookup yields CDR1 SGHTA and CDR2 FQGNSA. Trimming took 3 bases from V and 2 from J, leaving 17 bases between them. CDR3 bases: TGTGCCAGCAGCTTCGATTCTTACGGCCTAGCCTACGAGCAGTACTTC. The encoded protein is CASSFDSYGLAYEQYF.

The chain links TRBV15 to TRBJ2-7; D may be TRBD1 (6 bases). Between the trimmed V and J ends, which lost 2 bases and 3 bases, there was a span of 14 bases. From germline, CDR1 is LNHNV and CDR2 YYDKDF (reference sequence). This CDR3 has 15 amino acids. CDR3 residues: CATSRLQGGVYEQYF. The CDR3 coding sequence is TGTGCCACCAGCAGATTACAGGGTGGGGTCTACGAGCAGTACTTC. Combining the CDR3 with reference TRBV15 and TRBJ2-7 gives the whole variable domain DAMVIQNPRYQVTQFGKPVTLSCSQTLNHNVMYWYQQKSSQAPKLLFHYYDKDFNNEADTPDNFQSRRPNTSFCFLDIRSPGLGDTAMYLCATSRLQGGVYEQYFGPGTRLTVT.

The V gene is TRBV6-1, the J gene TRBJ2-7; TRBD1 matches 7 bases. CDR1 and CDR2 from the germline V gene are MNHNS and SASEGT. J gave up 2 bases and V 4 bases, and 2 bases lay outside the gene matches. The CDR3 is 13 residues long. CDR3 sequence reads: CASSVQGAYEQYF. The DNA for the CDR3 is TGTGCCAGCAGTGTCCAGGGGGCCTACGAGCAGTACTTC.

The rearrangement joins TRBV5-1 to TRBJ2-7; D might be TRBD1 or TRBD2, each matching 5 bases. The CDR3 contains 14 residues. Trimming took 0 bases from V and 2 from J, leaving 9 bases between them. Germline V lookup: CDR1 SGHRS, CDR2 YFSETQ. CDR3 residues: CASSLGDRTYEQYF. The DNA of the CDR3 is TGCGCCAGCAGCTTGGGGGACCGTACCTACGAGCAGTACTTC.

This chain uses TRBV6-5 with TRBJ1-2; 11 bases line up with TRBD1. The CDR3 runs 14 residues. Germline values: CDR1 MNHEY, CDR2 SVGAGI. The V and J ends lost 5 bases and 2 bases, in that order; junction bases with no gene match: 1. CDR3 loop: CASSRTGGNYGYTF. In DNA form, the CDR3 reads TGTGCCAGCAGTAGGACAGGGGGCAACTATGGCTACACCTTC.

This clone occurred once. The chain uses TRBV14 and TRBJ1-5; TRBD1 matches 10 bases. CDR3 length equals 18 residues. Germline V gives CDR1 SGHDN, CDR2 FVKESK. Trimming at V came to 4 bases and at J to 1 base, leaving 10 bases not matched to a gene. CDR3 region: CASSPRQGAQTSNQPQHF. For the CDR3, the DNA is TGTGCCAGCAGCCCTAGACAGGGGGCTCAGACCAGCAATCAGCCCCAGCATTTT.

The chain is built from TRBV30 and TRBJ2-3; D might be TRBD2 (5 bases). Trimming left V 5 bases short and J 0 bases short, with 6 bases between. The CDR3 spans 12 residues. Germline V lookup: CDR1 GTSNPN, CDR2 SVGIG (reference sequence). The CDR3 is CAWVASTDTQYF. The CDR3 bases are TGTGCCTGGGTAGCGAGCACAGATACGCAGTATTTT.

This sequence joins TRBV6-6 and TRBJ2-1; 7 bases are shared with TRBD1. This CDR3 contains 15 residues. The germline V gene has CDR1 MNHNY and CDR2 SVGAGI (reference sequence). V shed 6 bases and J 10 bases; nucleotides not matched to a gene: 15. CDR3 region: CASRDPGQSSVEQFF. Written as DNA, the CDR3 is TGTGCCAGCAGGGACCCGGGACAGAGCTCGGTGGAGCAGTTCTTC.

The chain has TRBV28 and TRBJ1-1; 9 nucleotides agree with TRBD1. V was pared by 6 bases and J by 10 bases, with 12 bases of the junction left unmatched. This CDR3 is 14 amino acids long. CDR1 and CDR2 (germline): MDHEN, SYDVKM. CDR3 nucleotides: TGTGCCAGCAGACGACAGGGGGAACGGTTCGGAGCTTTCTTT. Protein sequence: CASRRQGERFGAFF.

V usage is TRBV6-1 and J usage is TRBJ1-1; D perhaps matches TRBD1 (5 bases). Germline V gene sequence: CDR1 MNHNS, CDR2 SASEGT. The CDR3 is 13 residues long. V was clipped by 8 bases and J by 6 bases, with 16 bases between them. The CDR3 sequence is CASGGANWAEAFF. The CDR3 DNA reads as TGTGCCAGCGGCGGGGCCAATTGGGCTGAAGCTTTCTTT.

The DNA for the CDR3 is TGTGCCAGCAGTTATGGAATGGGGGGAGGCTACACCTTC. Protein: CASSYGMGGGYTF. The chain joins TRBV6-5 to TRBJ1-2, with D maybe TRBD1 (5 bases). V was clipped by 3 bases and J by 8 bases, with 13 bases between them. This CDR3 has 13 residues. Germline-derived CDR1 and CDR2 are MNHEY and SVGAGI.

In this sample, this clone turned up once. CDR3 DNA sequence: TGTGCCAGCAGTGACCGGGGTGGGGGGAACACTGAAGCTTTCTTT. Its protein product is CASSDRGGGNTEAFF. The chain carries TRBV25-1 and TRBJ1-1; a possible D gene is TRBD1 (5 bases). Looked up from germline, CDR1 is MGHDK and CDR2 is SYGVNS. The V and J ends lost 3 bases and 1 base respectively, with 12 bases between them. The CDR3 runs to 15 residues.